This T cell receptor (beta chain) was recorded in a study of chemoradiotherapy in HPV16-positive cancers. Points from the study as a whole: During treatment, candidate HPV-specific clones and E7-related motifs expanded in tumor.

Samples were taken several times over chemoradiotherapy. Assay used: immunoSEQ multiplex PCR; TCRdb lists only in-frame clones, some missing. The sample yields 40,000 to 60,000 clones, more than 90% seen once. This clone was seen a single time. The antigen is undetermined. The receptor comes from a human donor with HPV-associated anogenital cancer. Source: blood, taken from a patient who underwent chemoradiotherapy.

This chain's CDR3 is CASSLASAVVQYF. The CDR3 region has the DNA TGCGCCAGCAGCTTGGCCAGCGCTGTGGTGCAGTACTTC. The J gene is TRBJ2-5, the V gene TRBV5-1; D gene uncertain. Germline CDR1 SGHRS, CDR2 YFSETQ. The CDR3 loop spans 13 amino acids. V lost 0 bases to trimming and J lost 11 bases, with 14 bases between them.